This T cell receptor beta chain was identified during a study of long-term antiretroviral therapy in people with HIV. A word on this clone: Its target is not known.

The CDR3 runs to 15 residues. CDR1 is SGHKS and CDR2 is YYEKEE in the germline V gene (reference sequence). V lost 4 bases, J lost 1 base, and 7 bases stayed unmatched. Regarding the study as a whole: It was observed that HIV repertoires exhibited narrower CDR3 length ranges than controls.

A v3.0 immunoSEQ assay was performed at survey level. Sequenced by immunoSEQ multiplex PCR; TCRdb stores in-frame clones only, minus some. The sample yields 15,000 to 20,000 clones, about 80% seen once. This chain uses TRBV5-5 with TRBJ1-1; 7 positions match TRBD1. The source is a man between 18 and 29 years old with HIV. The specimen comprised unsorted PBMCs, sampled 0.1 years after starting antiretroviral therapy. Here the CDR3 reads CASSAPGGENTEAFF. The CDR3 region has the DNA TGTGCCAGCAGCGCCCCAGGGGGAGAGAACACTGAAGCTTTCTTT.